This T cell receptor (beta chain) was sequenced in a study of identical twins. Regarding the study as a whole: Out-of-frame TCR alpha sharing in monozygotic twins exceeded recombination model predictions.

This CDR3 comprises 15 residues. The germline V gene has CDR1 SGHKS and CDR2 YYEKEE (reference sequence). Trimming cost V 4 bases and J 0 bases, with 11 bases left between them. TCRdb reprocessed the 5' RACE reads with MiXCR, giving one entry per CDR3 protein. The sample has 570,000 or so distinct CDR3 sequences, around a tenth seen once. In its sample, this clonotype was seen a few times. The antigen is not known. These data also formed part of another study, on yellow fever vaccine responses in identical twins.

This chain uses TRBV5-5 with TRBJ2-1, with D unresolved. Sequences were obtained from PBMCs. The TCR sequence derives from a woman aged 18-29 years in good health. This chain's CDR3 is CASSPQGYSYNEQFF. The CDR3 DNA reads TGTGCCAGCAGCCCCCAAGGGTACTCCTACAATGAGCAGTTCTTC.